Below are 17 T cell receptor beta chains sequenced from a single sample in a study of blood T cell repertoires in COVID-19. TCRdb keeps only in-frame clones here, not all; method: immunoSEQ multiplex PCR. The table records 300,000 or so clones, more than 70% of them present only once. The sequenced material came from peripheral blood. The origin of the receptors is a woman aged 50 to 60 with acute or convalescent COVID-19.

The V call is TRBV20-1, the J call TRBJ2-3, with 7 bases fitting TRBD2. The CDR3 totals 16 residues. Trimming at V came to 3 bases and at J to 0 bases, leaving 9 bases not matched to a gene. From germline, CDR1 is DFQATT and CDR2 SNEGSKA (reference sequence). This CDR3 reads CSASSSGLASTDTQYF. CDR3 DNA: TGCAGTGCTAGTTCTAGCGGACTTGCTAGCACAGATACGCAGTATTTT.

For the CDR3, the DNA is TGTGCCAGCAGCAGAAGGGGGCTCGGGTACACTGAAGCTTTCTTT. It encodes CASSRRGLGYTEAFF. The V and J genes are TRBV7-3 and TRBJ1-1; 7 bases agree with TRBD1. The CDR3 covers 15 residues. Germline V gene lookup returns CDR1 SGHTA and CDR2 FQGTGA. The J segment lost 3 bases and the V segment lost 5 bases, leaving 9 bases of the junction unmatched.

The chain carries TRBV29-1 and TRBJ2-1, with 15 bases identical to TRBD2. There are 15 residues in the CDR3. V lost 6 bases to trimming and J lost 4 bases; unmatched junction nucleotides: 4. Looked up from germline, CDR1 is SQVTM and CDR2 is ANQGSEA. The CDR3 DNA reads TGCAGCGTGCGGACTAGCGGGAGGGGATACAATGAGCAGTTCTTC. Translation: CSVRTSGRGYNEQFF.

This chain connects TRBV5-1 to TRBJ2-7; TRBD2 matches at 12 bases. Looked up from germline, CDR1 is SGHRS and CDR2 is YFSETQ. The ends lost 4 bases at V and 1 base at J; junction bases unmatched: 6. The CDR3 totals 16 residues. The CDR3 is CASSPRTSGMSYEQYF. CDR3 DNA: TGCGCCAGCAGCCCGAGGACTAGCGGGATGTCCTACGAGCAGTACTTC.

V and J are TRBV3-1 (or the pseudogene TRBV3-2) and TRBJ1-1; no clear D. Germline assignment: CDR1 LGHDT and CDR2 YNNKEL (reference sequence). V lost 4 bases and J 2 bases, leaving 11 bases between the germline ends. This CDR3 comprises 14 residues. CDR3 DNA sequence: TGTGCCAGCAGCCCTAGAACGGGTAACACTGAAGCTTTCTTT. It encodes CASSPRTGNTEAFF.

This clone was picked up one time. The chain employs TRBV4-3 and TRBJ2-5; maybe TRBD2 (6 bases). CDR1 and CDR2 from the germline V gene are LGHNA and YSLEER. Trimming took 5 bases from V and 4 from J, leaving 17 bases between them. This CDR3 region has 15 residues. CDR3 sequence (DNA): TGCGCCAGCAGCGCAGGCGGGCGGGGAGGAGAGACCCAGTACTTC. Translation gives CASSAGGRGGETQYF.

This chain joins TRBV4-3 and TRBJ2-1, with TRBD2 matching over 14 bases. The CDR3 totals 16 residues. Germline CDR1 and CDR2: LGHNA and YSLEER. The V gene end was trimmed by 6 bases and the J gene end by 7 bases; junction bases not matched to a gene: 8. The CDR3 nucleotides read TGCGCCAGCAGTCCAGGGACTAGCGGGAGTTGGAATGAGCAGTTCTTC. Its translation: CASSPGTSGSWNEQFF.

This clone was detected once. V gene TRBV4-3 combines with J gene TRBJ1-4; D not certain. The germline V and J ends were trimmed by 0 bases and 6 bases, with 11 bases remaining between them. This CDR3 contains 15 residues. The germline CDR1 and CDR2 sequences are LGHNA and YSLEER. For the CDR3, the DNA is TGCGCCAGCAGCCAAGAGGGCCCTCCGGATGAAAAACTGTTTTTT. Translation: CASSQEGPPDEKLFF.

This rearrangement joins TRBV24-1 to TRBJ2-1; TRBD2 aligns across 13 bases. From germline, CDR1 is KGHDR and CDR2 SFDVKD. The CDR3 extends over 18 amino acids. V was pared by 5 bases and J by 0 bases, with 6 bases of the junction left unmatched. The CDR3 loop reads CATSAQGTSGTSYNEQFF. The CDR3 nucleotides read TGTGCCACCAGTGCCCAGGGGACTAGCGGGACCTCCTACAATGAGCAGTTCTTC.

This clone was found once. V usage is TRBV7-9 and J usage is TRBJ1-2, with D perhaps TRBD1 (5 bases). Trimming pared 5 bases from V and 5 bases from J, leaving 15 bases between. The CDR3 is 14 residues long. Germline V gene lookup returns CDR1 SEHNR and CDR2 FQNEAQ (reference sequence). DNA of the CDR3: TGTGCCAGCAGCAGTCGAAGGGGAATATATGGCTACACCTTC. Protein: CASSSRRGIYGYTF.

The chain recombines TRBV11-1 with TRBJ1-1; D not certain. V was shortened by 7 bases and J by 0 bases, with 6 bases between the two germline ends. Germline V CDR1 and CDR2: SGHAT, FQDESV (reference sequence). The CDR3 runs to 12 residues. The DNA of the CDR3 is TGTGCCAGCACTAGGATGAACACTGAAGCTTTCTTT. Protein sequence: CASTRMNTEAFF.

V usage is TRBV3-1 (or the pseudogene TRBV3-2) and J usage is TRBJ2-1; no clear D gene. CDR1 and CDR2 (germline): LGHDT, YNNKEL (reference sequence). CDR3 length: 13 amino acids. Deletions cut 2 bases from V and 5 bases from J, with 7 bases between. CDR3 protein: CASSQLGDNEQFF. Here the CDR3 DNA reads TGTGCCAGCAGCCAATTGGGCGACAATGAGCAGTTCTTC.

This chain connects TRBV5-5 to TRBJ2-3, with 8 bases matching TRBD2. The CDR3 length is 20 residues. CDR1 SGHKS and CDR2 YYEKEE come from the germline V gene (reference sequence). Germline trimming cut 1 base from V and 4 bases from J; bases unmatched to any gene: 20. The CDR3 nucleotides are TGTGCCAGCAGCTTGTCCTGGAGATTAGCGGGACCTTATAGGGCAGATACGCAGTATTTT. This gives the protein CASSLSWRLAGPYRADTQYF.

This clone was picked up a small number of times. This sequence joins TRBV19 and TRBJ1-1; no clear D gene. CDR1 is LNHDA and CDR2 is SQIVND in the germline V gene (reference sequence). The CDR3 sequence is 14 residues long. Trimming stripped 5 bases from V and 0 bases from J, with 10 bases between. The CDR3 nucleotides read TGTGCCAGTAGTTTGGGCAGGCTGAACACTGAAGCTTTCTTT. Its translation: CASSLGRLNTEAFF.

The chain has TRBV5-6 and TRBJ2-7; TRBD2 aligns across 8 bases. The V segment lost 3 bases and the J segment 3 bases; nucleotides outside the gene matches: 2. Germline lookup yields CDR1 SGHDT and CDR2 YYEEEE. The CDR3 sequence is 13 residues long. CDR3 sequence (DNA): TGTGCCAGCAGCTCGGGACTAGGCTACGAGCAGTACTTC. Protein sequence: CASSSGLGYEQYF.

This clone was detected only a few times. The V gene is TRBV2, the J gene TRBJ1-5; no clear D. The CDR3 contains 12 residues. Trimming took off 7 bases at V and 2 bases at J, with 6 bases between the two ends. CDR1 is SNHLY and CDR2 is FYNNEI in the germline V gene. The CDR3 sequence is CASNTGNQPQHF. The CDR3 region has the DNA TGTGCCAGCAATACGGGCAATCAGCCCCAGCATTTT.

The chain carries TRBV7-2 and TRBJ1-4; 9 bases match TRBD1. Germline loops: CDR1 SGHTA, CDR2 FQGNSA. The CDR3 is made up of 14 amino acids. V was clipped by 4 bases and J by 4 bases; unmatched bases: 1. Here the CDR3 reads CASSSDRGNEKLFF. CDR3 nucleotide sequence: TGTGCCAGCAGCTCGGACAGGGGTAATGAAAAACTGTTTTTT.